This T cell receptor (beta chain) was sequenced during a study of control samples from healthy donors and cancer patients. This CDR3 has 15 amino acids. Germline-derived CDR1 and CDR2 are SGHNT and YENEEA. V was shortened by 4 bases and J by 2 bases, with 15 bases between the two germline ends. TCRdb keeps only in-frame clones here, not all; method: immunoSEQ multiplex PCR. The table has roughly 170,000 clones, approximately 94% seen once. The chain joins TRBV11-3 to TRBJ2-7; D possibly corresponds to TRBD2 (5 bases). What was sequenced was blood. The TCR comes from a woman under 30 in good health. The CDR3 DNA reads TGTGCCAGCAGCTCCAGAGGAGGAAACCCCTACGAGCAGTACTTC. Translation: CASSSRGGNPYEQYF.